This T cell receptor beta chain was profiled in a study of stem cell transplantation in POMP-related autoinflammatory disease. On the study more broadly: Pre-transplant patients had naive-skewed CD4+ T cells and few CD8+ T cells. Study findings and constraints: Unique TRB V-J gene pairings were limited in number in patients with PRAID. Across all analyzed T-cell subsets, patients with PRAID tended toward reduced diversity and increased clonality.

A word on this clone: Its specificity is not known.

Using immunoSEQ multiplex PCR, the repertoire was profiled, and TCRdb retains in-frame clones only, with some absent. This sample has about 68,000 clones, with approximately 90% found just once. Germline-derived CDR1 and CDR2 are KGHDR and SFDVKD. This CDR3 spans 16 amino acids. Unmatched junction bases numbered 6, after V lost 3 bases and J lost 4 bases. The sample was CD4+ T cells from PBMCs, taken after stem cell transplantation. The chain couples TRBV24-1 to TRBJ2-1; 9 bases are shared with TRBD1. This TCR was recovered from a human patient with POMP-related autoinflammation and immune dysregulation (PRAID). The graft donor may have given rise to some T cells. The CDR3 DNA sequence: TGTGCCACCAGTGATGCCACAGGGGGCTTTTACAATGAGCAGTTCTTC. The encoded protein is CATSDATGGFYNEQFF.